What follows is one TCR beta chain and its context. Only in-frame clones appear in the TCRdb table, and some are missing; sequencing was by immunoSEQ multiplex PCR. The table includes tens of thousands of clones, 90% to 95% detected once. The data belong to a study of T cells in tuberculosis. The CDR3 runs 14 residues. Germline CDR1 reads LNHDA; CDR2 reads SQIVND (reference sequence). V gave up 7 bases and J gave up 0 bases, with 9 bases separating them. This TCR was recovered from a donor aged 10 to 29 with latent tuberculosis or without tuberculosis infection. Some clones in this sample may be carry-over from other donors' samples. This sequence joins TRBV19 and TRBJ2-2, with no clear D. Sequencing used PBMCs. CDR3 DNA: TGTGCCAGTACGTGGAGCGCGAACACCGGGGAGCTGTTTTTT. This encodes CASTWSANTGELFF.